Following are 17 T cell receptor beta chains from one sample sequenced in a study of blood T cells in healthy people across ages. The second PCR ran roughly 6 to 11 cycles with a sample-barcoded 5' primer and J-beta primers. Using its own MiXCR run on the 5' RACE reads, TCRdb lists one record per CDR3 protein. The sample includes 450,000 to 700,000 distinct CDR3 sequences, approximately 27% seen only once; the top ten take about a fifth. Sequenced material: blood. The receptors derive from a woman aged 70 to 79 in good health.

The chain combines TRBV4-1 with TRBJ1-4; D may be TRBD1 (5 bases). Germline CDR1 MGHRA, CDR2 YSYEKL. This CDR3 has 13 residues. The V end lost 4 bases, the J end lost 6 bases, and 9 bases lay between the germline ends. CDR3 sequence (DNA): TGCGCCAGCAGCCGGGGACCTTATGAAAAACTGTTTTTT. The encoded protein is CASSRGPYEKLFF.

This clonotype was seen a few times. The chain is built from TRBV20-1 and TRBJ2-1, with TRBD1 identical over 8 bases. Per germline, CDR1 DFQATT and CDR2 SNEGSKA (reference sequence). The trim removed 6 bases at V and 5 bases at J, leaving 18 bases unmatched. The CDR3 runs 17 residues. The CDR3 DNA reads as TGCAGTGCCAAAACCTACCTCCCGGACAGGGCAAACAATGAGCAGTTCTTC. This sequence encodes CSAKTYLPDRANNEQFF.

There are a few counts of this clonotype. This chain links TRBV5-1 with TRBJ2-5, with TRBD1 matching over 7 bases. The J call may be mistaken, given a closer DNA end match to TRBJ2-7. CDR1 is SGHRS and CDR2 is YFSETQ in the germline V gene. The CDR3 sequence is 15 residues long. CDR3 loop: CASSLDGTVTYEQYF. The CDR3 DNA reads TGCGCCAGCAGCTTGGACGGGACAGTTACCTACGAGCAGTACTTC.

There are a few counts of this clonotype. This chain joins TRBV20-1 and TRBJ2-2; maybe TRBD2 (6 bases). The CDR3 sequence is 13 residues long. The V end was cut by 1 base, the J end by 5 bases, with 8 bases between. Germline-derived CDR1 and CDR2 are DFQATT and SNEGSKA (reference sequence). CDR3 sequence reads: CSARVAGTGELFF. The CDR3 DNA sequence: TGCAGTGCTAGAGTGGCGGGGACCGGGGAGCTGTTTTTT.

This clonotype has just a few counts. V and J are TRBV7-2 and TRBJ2-2, with 9 bases fitting TRBD2. J was trimmed by 1 base and V by 3 bases; bases with no gene match: 9. The CDR3 length is 18 residues. In germline, CDR1 is SGHTA, CDR2 FQGNSA. The CDR3 here is CASSFTFISGGNTGELFF. The CDR3 bases are TGTGCCAGCAGCTTCACTTTCATTAGCGGGGGGAACACCGGGGAGCTGTTTTTT.

This clonotype was counted only a few times. The chain combines TRBV6-5 with TRBJ2-1; no clear D. The V and J ends lost 7 bases and 5 bases respectively, with 12 bases between them. The germline V gene has CDR1 MNHEY and CDR2 SVGAGI. The CDR3 loop spans 13 amino acids. CDR3 in DNA: TGTGCCAGCACCAAGCCCGGCCACAATGAGCAGTTCTTC. The encoded protein is CASTKPGHNEQFF.

The genes are TRBV7-2 and TRBJ2-7; the D gene is possibly TRBD2 (6 bases). Germline V gives CDR1 SGHTA, CDR2 FQGNSA. CDR3 length equals 16 residues. The V end lost 5 bases, the J end lost 6 bases, and 23 bases lay between the germline ends. The CDR3: CASSTKGGATIGEQYF. CDR3 DNA sequence: TGTGCCAGCAGCACAAAAGGCGGGGCAACGATCGGCGAGCAGTACTTC.

The chain recombines TRBV6-2 or TRBV6-3 with TRBJ2-7, with 8 bases identical to TRBD1. The CDR3 consists of 16 residues. The ends lost 6 bases at V and 0 bases at J; junction bases unmatched: 10. The germline V gene encodes CDR1 MNHEY and CDR2 SVGEGT. DNA of the CDR3: TGTGCCAGCAGGCCGGGGACAGGTCGATTCTCCTACGAGCAGTACTTC. It is translated as CASRPGTGRFSYEQYF.

The chain carries TRBV30 and TRBJ2-6; D might be TRBD1 (5 bases). Trimming pared 0 bases from V and 8 bases from J, leaving 11 bases between. This CDR3 has 14 amino acids. Per the germline V gene, CDR1 is GTSNPN and CDR2 is SVGIG (reference sequence). The CDR3 coding sequence is TGTGCCTGGAGTGTAAGCAGGGTGTCCAACGTCCTGACTTTC. Translation: CAWSVSRVSNVLTF.

This clonotype was picked up a small number of times. This sequence joins TRBV20-1 and TRBJ1-2, with D perhaps matching TRBD1 (6 bases). Per germline, CDR1 DFQATT and CDR2 SNEGSKA (reference sequence). This CDR3 spans 15 amino acids. The V gene lost 3 bases and the J gene lost 4 bases, with 18 bases spanning the gap. The CDR3 nucleotides are TGCAGTGCTAGTTTAGGGGGTATCGGTGGCTATGGCTACACCTTC. It translates to CSASLGGIGGYGYTF.

J is TRBJ2-3 and V is TRBV29-1, with unresolved D. The CDR3 is 10 amino acids. V lost 4 bases, J lost 12 bases, and 11 bases lay in between. The germline V gene has CDR1 SQVTM and CDR2 ANQGSEA. The CDR3 region is CSVGTDAQYF. The CDR3 coding sequence is TGCAGCGTTGGCACAGATGCACAGTATTTT.

The CDR3, as DNA: TGTGCCACCAGTGAACCGACAGACTCTAGGGCCCAGTACTTC. Residues: CATSEPTDSRAQYF. The genes are TRBV24-1 and TRBJ2-5, with a weak D call TRBD1 (5 bases). V gave up 4 bases and J gave up 9 bases, with 17 bases separating them. This CDR3 has 14 amino acids. Germline CDR1 and CDR2: KGHDR and SFDVKD.

In DNA form, the CDR3 reads TGCAGTGCTAGAGATCCCAGGGCCGGGGAGCTGTTTTTT. Translation: CSARDPRAGELFF. The chain joins TRBV20-1 to TRBJ2-2; possible D gene TRBD1, 5 bases. The germline CDR1 and CDR2 sequences are DFQATT and SNEGSKA (reference sequence). This CDR3 spans 13 amino acids. V shed 0 bases and J shed 6 bases, with 8 bases lying between them.

This clonotype was counted a few times. V and J are TRBV9 and TRBJ2-7; 7 nucleotides match TRBD2. The V gene's germline CDR1 is SGDLS and CDR2 YYNGEE. V lost 4 bases and J lost 6; bases outside the gene matches: 13. CDR3 length equals 15 residues. The CDR3 region is CASSSSGRGYSEQYF. The CDR3 nucleotides are TGTGCCAGCAGCTCAAGCGGGCGGGGGTATTCCGAGCAGTACTTC.

The gene calls are TRBV2 and TRBJ2-5; D possibly corresponds to TRBD2 (5 bases). The CDR3 is 12 amino acids. V was trimmed by 7 bases and J by 0 bases, leaving 6 bases between them. CDR1 and CDR2 from the germline V gene are SNHLY and FYNNEI. The CDR3 here is CASNGDQETQYF. CDR3 bases: TGTGCCAGCAACGGGGACCAAGAGACCCAGTACTTC.

A single count supports this clonotype. The chain links TRBV29-1 to TRBJ2-7, with 7 bases fitting TRBD1. There are 16 residues in the CDR3. Unmatched junction bases numbered 15, after V lost 6 bases and J lost 1 base. Germline V gene data show CDR1 as SQVTM and CDR2 as ANQGSEA. The CDR3: CSVYGTSGQASYEQYF. The CDR3 DNA follows: TGCAGCGTGTATGGAACGTCCGGACAGGCGTCCTACGAGCAGTACTTC.

The J gene is TRBJ2-3, the V gene TRBV12-3 or TRBV12-4, with D perhaps given as TRBD1 or TRBD2 (5 bases each). V lost 0 bases to trimming and J lost 1 base, with 8 bases between them. CDR3 length: 15 residues. CDR3 sequence reads: CASSLAGAGTDTQYF. CDR3 bases: TGTGCCAGCAGTTTAGCCGGGGCGGGCACAGATACGCAGTATTTT.